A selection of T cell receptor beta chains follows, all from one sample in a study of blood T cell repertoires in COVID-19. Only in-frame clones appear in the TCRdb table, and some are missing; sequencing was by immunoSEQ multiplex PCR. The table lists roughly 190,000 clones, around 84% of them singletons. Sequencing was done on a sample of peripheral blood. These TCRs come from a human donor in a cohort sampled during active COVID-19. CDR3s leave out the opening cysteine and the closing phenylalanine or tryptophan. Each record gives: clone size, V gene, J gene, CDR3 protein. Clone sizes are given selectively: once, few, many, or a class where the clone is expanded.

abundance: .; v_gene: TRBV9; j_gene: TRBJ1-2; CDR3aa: ASSHKGESYGYT
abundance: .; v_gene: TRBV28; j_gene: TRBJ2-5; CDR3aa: ASSLTGGQETQY
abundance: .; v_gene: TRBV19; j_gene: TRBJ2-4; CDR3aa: ATTTSKFLAKNIQY
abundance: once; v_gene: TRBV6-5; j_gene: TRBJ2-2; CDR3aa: ASSPRGAFGGELF
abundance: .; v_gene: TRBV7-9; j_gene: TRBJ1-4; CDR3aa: ASSLGQGGEKLF
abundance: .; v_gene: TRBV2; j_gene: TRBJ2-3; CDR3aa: ARQGTSGGNTQY
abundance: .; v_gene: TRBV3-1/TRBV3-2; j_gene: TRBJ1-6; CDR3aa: ASSNGLVYNSPLH
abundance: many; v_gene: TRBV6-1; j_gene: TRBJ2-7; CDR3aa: ASSDPAGTYEQY
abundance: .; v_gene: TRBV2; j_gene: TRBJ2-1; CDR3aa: ASSERRGSGRVREQF
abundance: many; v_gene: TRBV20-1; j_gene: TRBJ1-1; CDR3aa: SASTGSEAF
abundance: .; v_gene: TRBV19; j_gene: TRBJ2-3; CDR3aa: ASMGTSLFSTDTQY
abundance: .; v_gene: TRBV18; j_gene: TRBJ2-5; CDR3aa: ASSTRQGETQY
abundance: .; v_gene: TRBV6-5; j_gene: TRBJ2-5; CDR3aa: ASSRTAGETQY
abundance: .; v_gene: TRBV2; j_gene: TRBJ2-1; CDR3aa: ASGLAGGLEQF
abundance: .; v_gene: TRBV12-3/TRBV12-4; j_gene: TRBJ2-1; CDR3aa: ASSFPLGEQF
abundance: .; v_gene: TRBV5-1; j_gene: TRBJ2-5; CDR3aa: ASSEGTGGRETQY
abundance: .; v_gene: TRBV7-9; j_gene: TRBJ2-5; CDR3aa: ASSRLPTGGETQY
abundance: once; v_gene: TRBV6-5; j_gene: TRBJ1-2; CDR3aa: ASSYSDSNYGYT
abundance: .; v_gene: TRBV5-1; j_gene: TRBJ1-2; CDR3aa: ASSLGGQPSNYGYT
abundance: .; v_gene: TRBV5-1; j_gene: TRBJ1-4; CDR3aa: ASSLLERSEKLF
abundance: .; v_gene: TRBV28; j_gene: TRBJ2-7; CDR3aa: ASRRTSGSSYEQY
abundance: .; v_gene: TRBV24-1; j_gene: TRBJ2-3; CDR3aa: ATSDFRPSGAMSTDTQY
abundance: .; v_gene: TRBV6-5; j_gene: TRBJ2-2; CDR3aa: ASRILQGSGELF
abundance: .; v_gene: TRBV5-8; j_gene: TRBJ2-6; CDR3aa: ASSLARGGLRANVLT
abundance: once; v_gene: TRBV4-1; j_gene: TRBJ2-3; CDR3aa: ASSQQLAGGLNTQY
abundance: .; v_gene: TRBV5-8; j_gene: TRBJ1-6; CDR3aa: ASRLGQPGSPLH
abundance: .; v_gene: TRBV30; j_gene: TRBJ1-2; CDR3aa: AWRQGPWGYT
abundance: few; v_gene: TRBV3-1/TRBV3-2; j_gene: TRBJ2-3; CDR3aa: ASSPEPGLGADTQY
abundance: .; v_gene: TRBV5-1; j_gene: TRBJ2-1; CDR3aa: ASRTGTSHFHEQF
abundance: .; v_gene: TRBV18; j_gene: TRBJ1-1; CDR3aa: ASSLQANTEAF
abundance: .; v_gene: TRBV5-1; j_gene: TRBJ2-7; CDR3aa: ASSLRGFGEQY
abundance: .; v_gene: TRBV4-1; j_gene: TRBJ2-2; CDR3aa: ASSQAVAGGRTGELF
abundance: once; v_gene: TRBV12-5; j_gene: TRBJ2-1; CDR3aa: ASGFETGRHEQF
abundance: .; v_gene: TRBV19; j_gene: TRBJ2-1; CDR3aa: ASSIRAQGGYNEQF
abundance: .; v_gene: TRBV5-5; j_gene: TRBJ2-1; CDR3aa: ASSFSRVRGGWAEQF
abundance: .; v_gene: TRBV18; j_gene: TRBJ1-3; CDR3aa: ASSPGNSGNTIY
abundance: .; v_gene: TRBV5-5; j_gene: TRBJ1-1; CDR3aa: ASSSRDGMNTEAF
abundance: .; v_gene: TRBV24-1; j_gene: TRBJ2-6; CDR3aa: ATSDGGLPSGANVLT
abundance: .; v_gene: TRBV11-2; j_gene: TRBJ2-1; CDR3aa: ASSLPSDNEQF
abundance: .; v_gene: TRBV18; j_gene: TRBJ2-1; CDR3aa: ASSPPLAGSSYNEQF
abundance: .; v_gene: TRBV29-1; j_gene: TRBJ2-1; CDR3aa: SVGTGGYNEQF
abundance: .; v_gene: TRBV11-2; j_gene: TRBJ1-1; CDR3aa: ASSRMVGGLTEAF
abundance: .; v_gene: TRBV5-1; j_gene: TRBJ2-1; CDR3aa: ASSLDQQPAQF
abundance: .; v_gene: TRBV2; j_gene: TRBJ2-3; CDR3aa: ASSASRNFYTQY
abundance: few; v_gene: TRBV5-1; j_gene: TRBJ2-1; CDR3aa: ASSTGTGAYNEQF
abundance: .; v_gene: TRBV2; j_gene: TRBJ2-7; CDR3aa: ASKGAYEQY
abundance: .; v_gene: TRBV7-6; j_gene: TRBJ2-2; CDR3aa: ASSSTRTGIAGELF
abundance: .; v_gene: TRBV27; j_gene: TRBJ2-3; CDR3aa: ASSFVGRGGPMSTDTQY
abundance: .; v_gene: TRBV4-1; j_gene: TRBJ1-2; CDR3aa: ASSQGFNTGVPYGYT
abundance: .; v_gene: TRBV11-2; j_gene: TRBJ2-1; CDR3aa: ASSPRITGNEQF
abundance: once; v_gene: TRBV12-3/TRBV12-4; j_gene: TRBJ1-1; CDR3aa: ASSLSGVEAF
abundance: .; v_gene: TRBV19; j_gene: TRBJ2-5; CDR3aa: ASSIRRSGDGETQY
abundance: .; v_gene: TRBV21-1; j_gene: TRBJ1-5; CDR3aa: ASSKPKVGQGSNQPQH
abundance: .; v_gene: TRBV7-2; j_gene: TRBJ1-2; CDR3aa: ASSLEIFNYGYT
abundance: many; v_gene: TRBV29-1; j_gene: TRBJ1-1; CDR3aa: SVGSDTEAF
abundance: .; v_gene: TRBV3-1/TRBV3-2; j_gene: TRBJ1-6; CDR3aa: ASSQASSYNSPLH
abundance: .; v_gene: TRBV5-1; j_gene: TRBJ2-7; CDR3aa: ASSLVSVVDEQY